A single T cell receptor beta chain is shown here with its context. The antigen is undetermined. The method was immunoSEQ multiplex PCR; TCRdb's version includes in-frame clones alone and lacks a portion of them. The sample carries 90,000 or so clones, approximately 92% recorded once. The data derive from a study of OX40 agonist ivuxolimab in advanced cancers. Study information: Patients received ivuxolimab, an agonistic anti-OX40 (CD134) antibody.

Germline trimming cut 5 bases from V and 5 bases from J; bases unmatched to any gene: 8. Germline values: CDR1 LNHDA, CDR2 SQIVND (reference sequence). CDR3 length: 14 amino acids. Broader study findings: Low normalized T-cell clonal expansion was additionally recorded for some nonresponders. Researchers report that CD8+ T cells had, on average, more expanded clones than CD4+. Still undetermined is the antigen specificity of the expanded peripheral T cells.

The sequence derives from an adult with an advanced solid tumor such as melanoma, head and neck, liver or kidney cancer. The chain carries TRBV19 and TRBJ2-7; 8 bases fit TRBD2. This specimen was CD4+ or CD8+ T cells sorted from blood, taken in a trial of the OX40 agonist ivuxolimab. The CDR3 region is CASSATGTRDEQYF. The CDR3 coding sequence is TGTGCCAGTAGTGCCACCGGGACTAGAGACGAGCAGTACTTC.